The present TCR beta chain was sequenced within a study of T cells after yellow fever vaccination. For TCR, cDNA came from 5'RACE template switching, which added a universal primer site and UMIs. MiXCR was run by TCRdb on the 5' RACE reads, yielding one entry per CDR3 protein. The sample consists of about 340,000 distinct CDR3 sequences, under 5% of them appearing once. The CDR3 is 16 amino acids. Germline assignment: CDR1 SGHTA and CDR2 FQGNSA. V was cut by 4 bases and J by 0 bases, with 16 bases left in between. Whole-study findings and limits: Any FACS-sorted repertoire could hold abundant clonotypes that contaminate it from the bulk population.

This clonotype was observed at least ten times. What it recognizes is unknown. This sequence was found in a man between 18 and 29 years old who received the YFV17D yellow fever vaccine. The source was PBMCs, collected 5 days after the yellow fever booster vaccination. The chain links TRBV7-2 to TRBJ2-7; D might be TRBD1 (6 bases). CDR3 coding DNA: TGTGCCAGCAGCTATGGGATGGGGGCGCCCTCCTACGAGCAGTACTTC. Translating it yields CASSYGMGAPSYEQYF.